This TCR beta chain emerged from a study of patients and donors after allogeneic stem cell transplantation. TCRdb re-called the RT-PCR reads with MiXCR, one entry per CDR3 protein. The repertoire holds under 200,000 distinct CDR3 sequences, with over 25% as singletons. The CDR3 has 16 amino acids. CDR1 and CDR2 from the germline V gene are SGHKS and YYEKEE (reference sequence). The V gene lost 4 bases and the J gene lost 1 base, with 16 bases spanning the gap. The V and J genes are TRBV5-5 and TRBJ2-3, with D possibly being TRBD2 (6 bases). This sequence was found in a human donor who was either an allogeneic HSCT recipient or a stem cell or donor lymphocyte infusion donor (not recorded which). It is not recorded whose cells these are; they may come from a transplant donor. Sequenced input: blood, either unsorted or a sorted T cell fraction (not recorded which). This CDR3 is CASSPGLSMGTDTQYF. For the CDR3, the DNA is TGTGCCAGCAGCCCGGGACTCTCGATGGGCACAGATACGCAGTATTTT.